This T cell receptor beta chain was captured in a study of blood T cell repertoires in COVID-19. Study in general: T cells, B-cell-depleted T cells, or PBMCs provided the cDNA or gDNA that served as material.

Germline V gene lookup returns CDR1 MNHEY and CDR2 SMNVEV (reference sequence). V shed 2 bases and J shed 1 base, with 8 bases lying between them. The CDR3 is 15 amino acids. This clone appeared a few times. Per the original methods: Nucleated cell counts were estimated from reference gene primer amplification. Using immunoSEQ multiplex PCR, the repertoire was profiled, and TCRdb retains in-frame clones only, with some absent. The V and J calls and clone size were taken over from that table, and D and trimming were inferred from the DNA. Among about 100,000 clones listed, around four fifths were seen once.

Specimen: peripheral blood. The clonotype comes from a man aged 55 to 70 with active or convalescent COVID-19. This sequence joins TRBV27 and TRBJ2-2; D gene uncertain. CDR3 DNA sequence: TGTGCCAGCAGTTTAGCTAGGCGGAACACCGGGGAGCTGTTTTTT. Its protein is CASSLARRNTGELFF.